This T cell receptor (beta chain) was found in a study of blood T cells in healthy people across ages. CDR3 length: 15 residues. CDR1 is LGHNA, CDR2 YSLEER, per germline. A second PCR of 7 to 11 cycles used a sample-barcoded 5' primer and a J-beta primer mix. One entry per CDR3 protein results from TCRdb running MiXCR on the 5' RACE reads. Of 780,000 or so distinct CDR3 sequences in the sample, roughly three fifths are singletons; the top ten hold roughly 24%. The chain recombines TRBV4-3 with TRBJ2-1; D is unresolved. The J call may be in error: the DNA end matches TRBJ2-7 better. The sequenced sample was blood. The source of this sequence is a man aged 40-49 years in good health. The CDR3 loop reads CASSQALLTDYEQYF. For the CDR3, the DNA is TGCGCCAGCAGCCAAGCGCTCCTCACCGACTACGAGCAGTACTTC.